Shown below are 5 T cell receptor beta chains from a single sample sequenced in a study of T cells in narcolepsy. Some clones are missing from TCRdb's copy, which holds only in-frame ones; the method was immunoSEQ multiplex PCR. The sample lists tens of thousands of clones, around 87% occurring once. Sequencing input: memory (CD45RA-) CD4+ T cells from blood. These receptors were collected from a human donor in good health.

V usage is TRBV7-6 and J usage is TRBJ2-5; D is ambiguous. Trimming cost V 1 base and J 2 bases, with 14 bases left between them. This CDR3 has 16 amino acids. Germline CDR1 SGHVS, CDR2 FNYEAQ. The CDR3 is CASSLVHSLGQETQYF. The CDR3 bases are TGTGCCAGCAGCTTAGTTCACTCTCTGGGGCAAGAGACCCAGTACTTC.

The V and J genes are TRBV7-6 and TRBJ1-6; D is unresolved. V was pared by 1 base and J by 0 bases, with 19 bases between. CDR1 and CDR2 (germline): SGHVS, FNYEAQ. The CDR3 covers 20 residues. CDR3 nucleotide sequence: TGTGCCAGCAGCTTAGTCTCGGCAGGAGGCTCGAGCTCCTATAATTCACCCCTCCACTTT. It codes for CASSLVSAGGSSSYNSPLHF.

The V gene is TRBV28, the J gene TRBJ2-3, with 12 bases matching TRBD2. Trimming took 4 bases from V and 4 from J; bases not matched to a gene: 9. The CDR3 spans 17 residues. The germline V gene encodes CDR1 MDHEN and CDR2 SYDVKM. The CDR3 sequence is CASSSLGLAGSADTQYF. Here the CDR3 DNA reads TGTGCCAGCAGTTCCCTCGGACTAGCGGGAAGCGCAGATACGCAGTATTTT.

The chain recombines TRBV18 with TRBJ1-1, with D hard to call. CDR3 length equals 12 residues. CDR1 and CDR2 (germline): KGHSH, LQKENI. The germline V and J ends were trimmed by 3 bases and 8 bases, with 10 bases remaining between them. CDR3: CASSPTPSEAFF. The CDR3 nucleotides are TGTGCCAGCTCACCTACCCCATCGGAAGCTTTCTTT.

The chain carries TRBV29-1 and TRBJ2-2, with no clear D. The germline CDR1 and CDR2 sequences are SQVTM and ANQGSEA. Deletions cut 7 bases from V and 5 bases from J, with 14 bases between. The CDR3 consists of 13 residues. DNA of the CDR3: TGCAGCGGATCCCGGACCGAAACCGGGGAGCTGTTTTTT. Translation: CSGSRTETGELFF.